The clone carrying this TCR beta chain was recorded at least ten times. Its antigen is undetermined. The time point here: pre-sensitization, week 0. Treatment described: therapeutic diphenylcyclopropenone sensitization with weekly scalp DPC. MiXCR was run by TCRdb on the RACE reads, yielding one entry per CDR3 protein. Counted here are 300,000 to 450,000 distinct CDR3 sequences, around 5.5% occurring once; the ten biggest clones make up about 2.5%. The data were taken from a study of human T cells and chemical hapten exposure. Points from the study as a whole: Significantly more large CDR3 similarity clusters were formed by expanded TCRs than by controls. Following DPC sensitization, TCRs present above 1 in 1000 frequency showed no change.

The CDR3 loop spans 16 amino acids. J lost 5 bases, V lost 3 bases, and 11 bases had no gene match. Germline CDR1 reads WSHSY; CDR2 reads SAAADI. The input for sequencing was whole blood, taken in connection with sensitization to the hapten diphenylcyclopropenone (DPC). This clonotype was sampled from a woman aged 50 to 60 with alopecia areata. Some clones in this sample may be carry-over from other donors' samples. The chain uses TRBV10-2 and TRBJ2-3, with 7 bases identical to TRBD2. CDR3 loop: CASSDPFGLEKDTQYF. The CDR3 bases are TGCGCCAGCAGTGACCCTTTCGGACTAGAAAAAGATACGCAGTATTTT.